These 3 T cell receptor beta chains were all obtained from the same sample, sequenced in a study of identical twins. TCRdb used MiXCR to reprocess the 5' RACE reads, holding one entry per CDR3 protein. Of approximately 230,000 distinct CDR3 sequences in the sample, more than 13% were seen once. The specimen was memory (CD45RO+) T cells sorted from blood. These receptors were obtained from a woman under 30 in good health.

This clonotype was counted a few times. The genes are TRBV5-6 and TRBJ2-7; 8 bases are a match to TRBD1. Germline lookup yields CDR1 SGHDT and CDR2 YYEEEE. Unmatched junction bases numbered 5, after V lost 7 bases and J lost 2 bases. The CDR3 is 13 residues long. CDR3 protein: CASGRGLTYEQYF. The CDR3 nucleotides read TGTGCCAGCGGCAGGGGGCTGACCTACGAGCAGTACTTC.

This clonotype was picked up many times. This chain uses TRBV11-1 with TRBJ2-2; D ambiguous. V lost 1 base and J 1 base, leaving 22 bases between the germline ends. The CDR3 has 20 residues. Looked up from germline, CDR1 is SGHAT and CDR2 is FQDESV (reference sequence). The CDR3 here is CASSLGALPVRARNTGELFF. The CDR3 DNA reads as TGTGCCAGCAGCTTAGGGGCCCTACCCGTTAGGGCCAGGAACACCGGGGAGCTGTTTTTT.

The chain couples TRBV6-6 to TRBJ2-1; D remains unclear. Germline CDR1 MNHNY, CDR2 SVGAGI (reference sequence). This CDR3 contains 11 residues. The ends were cut back, 6 bases at V and 9 bases at J, with 9 bases in the middle. The CDR3 region has the DNA TGTGCCAGCAGCTCGGCATCTGAGCAGTTCTTC. Translated: CASSSASEQFF.